The TCR beta chain under discussion was sequenced for a study of Ad26.COV2.S vaccination and SARS-CoV-2 variants. General observations from the study: Comparable non-spike TCR breadth was observed in vaccine and placebo recipients.

Method: immunoSEQ multiplex PCR; TCRdb's copy keeps in-frame clones and lacks some. Of around 320,000 clones in the sample, around 81% were seen once. Comment on this clone: Antigen specificity is unknown.

This sample's treatment: around 19 received Ad26.COV2.S at low or high dose, single or two shots; 5 received placebo; per-sample allocation not given. Material that was analyzed had been drawn on day 63 after the first vaccine or placebo injection. The clonotype comes from a person between 18 and 60 years old who received the Ad26.COV2.S COVID-19 vaccine or a placebo. Sequenced here: peripheral blood, sampled in a trial of Ad26.COV2.S vaccine versus placebo.

The CDR3 nucleotides are TGTGCCAGCTCACTCGATGGGGGCTCTTTCTCTGGAAACACCATATATTTT. Translated: CASSLDGGSFSGNTIYF. The V and J genes are TRBV18 and TRBJ1-3, with a weak D call TRBD1 (6 bases). The CDR3 totals 17 residues. Germline assignment: CDR1 KGHSH and CDR2 LQKENI. V was trimmed by 4 bases and J by 0 bases, leaving 16 bases between them.